A selection of T cell receptor beta chains follows, all from one sample in a study of T cells after yellow fever vaccination. TCRdb re-called the 5' RACE reads through MiXCR, storing one row per CDR3 protein. The sample lists some 300,000 distinct CDR3 sequences, around 10% occurring once. The specimen comprised CD4+ T cells sorted from PBMCs, sampled 5 days after the yellow fever booster vaccination. The receptors were gathered from a man younger than 35 who received the YFV17D yellow fever vaccine. Each CDR3 is given with its conserved first and last residue. The D gene is left open where the match is weak. A row's size may be missing; if present it is once, few, many or a size class.

j_call | v_call | clone_size | d_call | cdr3_aa | cdr3_nt
TRBJ2-5 | TRBV5-1 | many | TRBD2 | CASRYASGDIQQTQYF | TGCGCCAGCAGATATGCTAGCGGGGATATCCAACAGACCCAGTACTTC
TRBJ1-2 | TRBV4-3 | many | NA | CASSQSGDGYTF | TGCGCCAGCAGCCAGTCGGGTGATGGCTACACCTTC
TRBJ2-3 | TRBV5-1 | few | TRBD1 | CASSLRQGIPSTDTQYF | TGCGCCAGCAGCTTAAGACAGGGGATCCCTAGCACAGATACGCAGTATTTT
TRBJ1-2 | TRBV29-1 | few | NA | CSVEDLIHSEYGYTF | TGCAGCGTTGAAGATCTGATCCACAGTGAATATGGCTACACCTTC
TRBJ2-6 | TRBV5-1 | NA | NA | CASTSGQFSGANVLTF | TGCGCCAGCACATCCGGCCAATTCTCTGGGGCCAACGTCCTGACTTTC
TRBJ2-5 | TRBV6-2/TRBV6-3 | few | NA | CASSYSNRLVGTQYF | TGTGCCAGCAGTTACTCGAATCGGCTAGTCGGGACCCAGTACTTC
TRBJ1-6 | TRBV30 | few | NA | CAWNSGSSYNSPLHF | TGTGCCTGGAACTCGGGGAGCTCCTATAATTCACCCCTCCACTTT
TRBJ2-1 | TRBV7-2 | many | TRBD1 | CASRGDRVFNEQFF | TGTGCCAGCAGGGGGGACAGGGTATTCAATGAGCAGTTCTTC
TRBJ2-2 | TRBV7-2 | NA | NA | CASSLAGGGELFF | TGTGCCAGCAGCTTAGCGGGGGGCGGGGAGCTGTTTTTT
TRBJ2-2 | TRBV6-5 | few | NA | CASRQSGLFTGELFF | TGTGCCAGCAGGCAATCAGGACTGTTCACCGGGGAGCTGTTTTTT
TRBJ1-1 | TRBV10-3 | NA | TRBD1 | CAISADRLGEAFF | TGTGCCATCAGCGCGGACAGGTTAGGTGAAGCTTTCTTT
TRBJ1-2 | TRBV15 | few | NA | CATSRVRGQGMGGYTF | TGTGCCACCAGCAGAGTTAGGGGCCAGGGAATGGGTGGCTACACCTTC
TRBJ2-2 | TRBV12-3/TRBV12-4 | few | NA | CASKSQGRFTGELFF | TGTGCCAGCAAATCACAGGGCCGGTTCACCGGGGAGCTGTTTTTT
TRBJ1-4 | TRBV7-8 | few | NA | CASSLLGGAGFNEKLFF | TGTGCCAGCAGCTTATTGGGGGGGGCAGGGTTTAATGAAAAACTGTTTTTT
TRBJ2-2 | TRBV28 | few | TRBD2 | CASSPSGGEAGELFF | TGTGCCAGCAGTCCTAGCGGGGGGGAAGCCGGGGAGCTGTTTTTT
TRBJ2-1 | TRBV10-3 | few | NA | CAITEMRQFF | TGTGCCATCACCGAGATGAGGCAGTTCTTC
TRBJ2-5 | TRBV5-1 | many | TRBD2 | CASSFWSQSGKTQYF | TGCGCCAGCAGCTTTTGGAGTCAGAGCGGGAAGACCCAGTACTTC
TRBJ1-6 | TRBV4-1 | few | NA | CASSQDRGRAGISPLHF | TGCGCCAGCAGCCAAGATAGGGGCCGGGCGGGAATTTCACCCCTCCACTTT
TRBJ1-5 | TRBV29-1 | NA | NA | CSVGSSLNQPQHF | TGCAGCGTTGGCAGCTCTCTCAATCAGCCCCAGCATTTT
TRBJ2-1 | TRBV30 | few | NA | CAWSDGRAIYNEQFF | TGTGCCTGGAGTGATGGCAGGGCTATCTACAATGAGCAGTTCTTC
TRBJ1-2 | TRBV4-2 | few | NA | CASSRGGLRGSYGYTF | TGTGCCAGCAGCCGCGGGGGACTCCGAGGGAGTTATGGCTACACCTTC
TRBJ2-1 | TRBV11-2 | few | NA | CASSPTLAYNEQFF | TGTGCCAGCAGCCCTACCCTAGCGTACAATGAGCAGTTCTTC
TRBJ2-3 | TRBV7-3 | NA | TRBD2 | CASSRGGHTDTQYF | TGTGCCAGCAGCCGGGGGGGACACACAGATACGCAGTATTTT
TRBJ1-5 | TRBV11-2 | NA | NA | CASSLSTGQPQHF | TGTGCCAGCAGCCTATCTACAGGTCAGCCCCAGCATTTT
TRBJ2-3 | TRBV20-1 | NA | TRBD2 | CSARNGGGAQDTQYF | TGCAGTGCTAGAAATGGCGGGGGGGCCCAAGATACGCAGTATTTT
TRBJ2-1 | TRBV7-9 | few | NA | CASSLTVQSSYNEQFF | TGTGCCAGCAGCTTAACCGTCCAAAGCTCCTACAATGAGCAGTTCTTC
TRBJ2-1 | TRBV11-2 | few | TRBD2 | CASSPWTSGGAHNEQFF | TGTGCCAGCAGCCCTTGGACTAGCGGGGGGGCCCACAATGAGCAGTTCTTC
TRBJ2-7 | TRBV5-1 | NA | TRBD1 | CATAGTASSYEQYF | TGCGCCACCGCCGGGACAGCCAGCTCCTACGAGCAGTACTTC
TRBJ2-1 | TRBV5-1 | many | TRBD2 | CASSLERGLEQFF | TGCGCCAGCAGCTTGGAGCGGGGGCTTGAGCAGTTCTTC
TRBJ2-1 | TRBV3-1 | NA | TRBD2 | CASSQGGLAAYNEQFF | TGTGCCAGCAGCCAAGGGGGACTAGCGGCCTACAATGAGCAGTTCTTC
TRBJ2-3 | TRBV4-2 | NA | TRBD2 | CASSLAAGGLTTDTQYF | TGTGCCAGCAGCCTAGCAGCGGGGGGCCTCACGACAGATACGCAGTATTTT
TRBJ2-1 | TRBV5-6 | few | NA | CASSLVTSSSYNEQFF | TGTGCCAGCAGCTTGGTTACCTCCTCCTCCTACAATGAGCAGTTCTTC
TRBJ1-5 | TRBV7-2 | NA | NA | CASSPGLGAQPQHF | TGTGCCAGCAGCCCGGGACTTGGGGCTCAGCCCCAGCATTTT
TRBJ1-1 | TRBV21-1 | many | NA | CASSKDRVNTEAFF | TGTGCCAGCAGCAAAGACAGGGTGAACACTGAAGCTTTCTTT
TRBJ2-1 | TRBV5-1 | many | TRBD2 | CASSSSGGHGNEQFF | TGCGCCAGCAGCTCTAGCGGGGGGCACGGTAATGAGCAGTTCTTC
TRBJ1-5 | TRBV2 | few | NA | CASKGRGLSNQPQHF | TGTGCCAGCAAGGGAAGGGGACTCAGCAATCAGCCCCAGCATTTT
TRBJ1-2 | TRBV5-1 | few | NA | CASSLATDYGYTF | TGCGCCAGCAGCTTGGCCACGGATTATGGCTACACCTTC
TRBJ2-2 | TRBV12-3/TRBV12-4 | NA | TRBD1 | CASITGTAYTGELFF | TGTGCCAGCATTACCGGGACAGCATACACCGGGGAGCTGTTTTTT
TRBJ1-1 | TRBV6-5 | few | NA | CASSRDRKAFF | TGTGCCAGCAGCCGGGACCGAAAAGCTTTCTTT
TRBJ2-3 | TRBV11-1 | few | TRBD2 | CASSWGLAETTDTQYF | TGTGCCAGCAGCTGGGGACTAGCGGAGACCACAGATACGCAGTATTTT
TRBJ2-3 | TRBV11-3 | few | NA | CASSLGRSDTQYF | TGTGCCAGCAGCTTAGGAAGGTCAGATACGCAGTATTTT
TRBJ1-2 | TRBV5-1 | few | NA | CASSSYVAGGGYGYTF | TGCGCCAGCAGCTCCTACGTAGCGGGAGGAGGCTATGGCTACACCTTC
TRBJ2-2 | TRBV2 | NA | NA | CASSQGTTGELFF | TGTGCCAGCAGTCAAGGAACTACCGGGGAGCTGTTTTTT
TRBJ2-1 | TRBV4-2 | NA | TRBD2 | CASSPLAGGGNEQFF | TGTGCCAGCAGCCCCCTAGCGGGGGGGGGGAATGAGCAGTTCTTC
TRBJ1-2 | TRBV5-6 | NA | NA | CASSSTGSNYGYTF | TGTGCCAGCAGCTCTACCGGGTCTAACTATGGCTACACCTTC